The 6 T cell receptor beta chains below were found in one sample sequenced in a study of blood T cell repertoires in COVID-19. Here immunoSEQ multiplex PCR was the method, and the copy in TCRdb shows in-frame clones only, minus some. The table includes some 350,000 clones, roughly 89% detected once. Sequencing was done on a sample of peripheral blood. The receptors shown here come from a woman aged 18-29 years who had recovered from COVID-19.

This chain connects TRBV25-1 to TRBJ1-1, with TRBD1 matching over 8 bases. The CDR3 contains 17 residues. V lost 5 bases and J lost 2; bases outside the gene matches: 13. CDR1 and CDR2 from the germline V gene are MGHDK and SYGVNS. In DNA form, the CDR3 reads TGTGCCAGCAGTCCCCGGGGACAGGCCACATATAACACTGAAGCTTTCTTT. Translated, it gives CASSPRGQATYNTEAFF.

The chain combines TRBV19 with TRBJ1-3; a possible D gene is TRBD1 (6 bases). Germline-derived CDR1 and CDR2 are LNHDA and SQIVND (reference sequence). The ends were cut back, 5 bases at V and 0 bases at J, with 11 bases in the middle. This CDR3 has 15 residues. The DNA of the CDR3 is TGTGCCAGTAGTCGGACAGTGTACTCTGGAAACACCATATATTTT. Its translation is CASSRTVYSGNTIYF.

The chain uses TRBV19 and TRBJ2-1; a possible D gene is TRBD1 (6 bases). V dropped 1 base and J dropped 2 bases, with 15 bases sitting between them. CDR1 LNHDA and CDR2 SQIVND come from the germline V gene (reference sequence). This CDR3 spans 17 amino acids. CDR3 bases: TGTGCCAGTAGTATAGTTCCAGGGGAAGGCACCTACAATGAGCAGTTCTTC. This encodes CASSIVPGEGTYNEQFF.

The J gene is TRBJ2-2, the V gene TRBV5-1; TRBD1 is a possible D gene (5 bases). This CDR3 comprises 16 residues. V was pared by 0 bases and J by 4 bases, with 13 bases between. The V gene's germline CDR1 is SGHRS and CDR2 YFSETQ. The CDR3 spells CASSLVTQGGTGELFF. The CDR3 bases are TGCGCCAGCAGCTTGGTTACCCAGGGTGGCACCGGGGAGCTGTTTTTT.

The chain couples TRBV5-6 to TRBJ1-2; weak D call: TRBD1 (5 bases). From germline, CDR1 is SGHDT and CDR2 YYEEEE. The CDR3 runs to 16 residues. Trimming removed 1 base from V and 0 bases from J, with 13 bases in between. CDR3 nucleotide sequence: TGTGCCAGCAGCTTGCTAGGGGAGGGCTCTAACTATGGCTACACCTTC. It is translated as CASSLLGEGSNYGYTF. The full variable domain, completed using reference TRBV5-6 and TRBJ1-2, is DAGVTQSPTHLIKTRGQQVTLRCSPKSGHDTVSWYQQALGQGPQFIFQYYEEEERQRGNFPDRFSGHQFPNYSSELNVNALLLGDSALYLCASSLLGEGSNYGYTFGSGTRLTVV.

The chain couples TRBV4-3 to TRBJ1-4; TRBD1 matches at 7 bases. Germline V gene lookup returns CDR1 LGHNA and CDR2 YSLEER. The CDR3 is 15 amino acids. V was clipped by 4 bases and J by 5 bases; unmatched bases: 7. The CDR3 coding sequence is TGCGCCAGCAGCCGGGACAGTTTCTCGAATGAAAAACTGTTTTTT. Its protein product is CASSRDSFSNEKLFF.